These 8 T cell receptor beta chains originate from one sample sequenced in a study of CD8+ T cells in alopecia areata. This sample's treatment: oral pan-JAK inhibitor, 5-10 mg twice daily. RNA was extracted and reverse transcribed into cDNA as the sequencing template. Using immunoSEQ multiplex PCR, the repertoire was profiled, and TCRdb retains in-frame clones only, with some absent. The sample has over 100,000 clones, roughly three fifths seen once; the top ten hold less than 15%. This sample comprised CD8+ T cells sorted from blood, obtained at week 24, from a patient treated with tofacitinib. These receptors originate from a human donor with alopecia areata.

The V and J genes are TRBV13 and TRBJ2-7; TRBD1 matches at 9 bases. The CDR3 runs 15 residues. With 1 base clipped from V and 5 bases from J, the junction kept 6 bases outside the gene matches. Per germline, CDR1 PRHDT and CDR2 FYEKMQ (reference sequence). CDR3 region: CASSLVGTGFHEQYF. The CDR3 bases are TGTGCCAGCAGCTTAGTTGGGACAGGGTTTCACGAGCAGTACTTC. The whole variable domain, filled in from reference TRBV13 and TRBJ2-7, reads AAGVIQSPRHLIKEKRETATLKCYPIPRHDTVYWYQQGPGQDPQFLISFYEKMQSDKGSIPDRFSAQQFSDYHSELNMSSLELGDSALYFCASSLVGTGFHEQYFGPGTRLTVT.

This clone was seen a single time. The chain recombines TRBV9 with TRBJ1-1; D is uncertain. Germline loops: CDR1 SGDLS, CDR2 YYNGEE. The CDR3 has 13 amino acids. Trimming left V 2 bases short and J 6 bases short, with 11 bases between. The CDR3 loop is CASSVLGEAEAFF. The CDR3 DNA sequence: TGTGCCAGCAGCGTGCTTGGGGAGGCTGAAGCTTTCTTT.

This clone was detected only a few times. The V gene is TRBV15, the J gene TRBJ2-1; D is possibly TRBD1 (6 bases). The CDR3 extends over 16 amino acids. V lost 1 base, J lost 4 bases, and 14 bases lay in between. Germline CDR1 reads LNHNV; CDR2 reads YYDKDF (reference sequence). The CDR3 spells CATSRGLQGHYNEQFF. The CDR3 DNA reads as TGTGCCACCAGCAGAGGCTTGCAGGGGCATTACAATGAGCAGTTCTTC. The full variable domain, with the rest looked up from reference TRBV15 and TRBJ2-1, is DAMVIQNPRYQVTQFGKPVTLSCSQTLNHNVMYWYQQKSSQAPKLLFHYYDKDFNNEADTPDNFQSRRPNTSFCFLDIRSPGLGDTAMYLCATSRGLQGHYNEQFFGPGTRLTVL.

This clone has only a few counts. The genes are TRBV10-3 and TRBJ1-5, with D perhaps TRBD1 (6 bases). Trimming left V 4 bases short and J 2 bases short, with 12 bases between. CDR1 ENHRY and CDR2 SYGVKD come from the germline V gene. CDR3 length: 15 residues. The CDR3 loop reads CAISVYRDRNQPQHF. The CDR3 nucleotides are TGTGCCATCAGTGTCTACAGGGATCGCAATCAGCCCCAGCATTTT.

Here the CDR3 reads CASGWTGGLDTQYF. For the CDR3, the DNA is TGTGCCAGCGGCTGGACAGGGGGCTTAGATACGCAGTATTTT. The rearrangement uses TRBV27 and TRBJ2-3; 11 bases fit TRBD1. V shed 8 bases, J shed 5 bases, and the junction held 6 bases outside the gene matches. Germline lookup yields CDR1 MNHEY and CDR2 SMNVEV (reference sequence). There are 14 residues in the CDR3.

The chain links TRBV4-1 to TRBJ2-1; 9 bases map to TRBD2. CDR1 is MGHRA, CDR2 YSYEKL, per germline. V shed 3 bases, J shed 10 bases, and the junction held 4 bases outside the gene matches. The CDR3 is 13 residues long. This CDR3 reads CASSQGLAGEQFF. The CDR3 nucleotides are TGCGCCAGCAGCCAGGGACTAGCAGGAGAGCAGTTCTTC.

The chain combines TRBV7-3 with TRBJ2-1; D is possibly TRBD2 (7 bases). Deletions cut 5 bases from V and 2 bases from J, with 13 bases between. The CDR3 has 15 residues. The V gene's germline CDR1 is SGHTA and CDR2 FQGTGA. The DNA of the CDR3 is TGTGCCAGCAGCCCCGAGGGGGGGGCCTACAATGAGCAGTTCTTC. Protein product: CASSPEGGAYNEQFF.

This clone is labeled medium-sized. Other DNA sequences in this specimen translate into the identical CDR3. The chain recombines TRBV6-5 with TRBJ2-5, with TRBD2 identical over 13 bases. This CDR3 is built from 15 residues. J was trimmed by 5 bases and V by 0 bases; bases with no gene match: 0. The germline gives CDR1 MNHEY, CDR2 SVGAGI. The DNA for the CDR3 is TGTGCCAGCAGTTACTCGACTAGCGGGGGGGAGACCCAGTACTTC. Amino acid sequence: CASSYSTSGGETQYF.